Listed below are T cell receptor beta chains from one sample, sequenced in a study of OX40 agonist ivuxolimab in advanced cancers. Here immunoSEQ multiplex PCR was the method, and the copy in TCRdb shows in-frame clones only, minus some. The data show about 48,000 clones, roughly 90% seen once. This material consisted of CD4+ or CD8+ T cells sorted from blood, taken in a trial of the OX40 agonist ivuxolimab. These receptor sequences come from an adult with an advanced solid tumor such as melanoma, head and neck, liver or kidney cancer. Both conserved end residues are part of each CDR3. The order of the fields is J gene, D gene, CDR3 length, V gene, clone size, CDR3 protein, CDR3 DNA. D genes are given only for firm matches. Clone sizes are given selectively: once, few, many, or a class where the clone is expanded.

J gene: TRBJ2-5; D gene: TRBD1; CDR3 length: 16; V gene: TRBV9; clone size: -; CDR3 protein: CASSTSRGNNEETQYF; CDR3 DNA: TGTGCCAGCAGCACCAGCAGGGGGAATAATGAGGAGACCCAGTACTTC
J gene: TRBJ2-5; D gene: TRBD2; CDR3 length: 17; V gene: TRBV7-9; clone size: -; CDR3 protein: CASSPSGLAGLKETQYF; CDR3 DNA: TGTGCCAGCAGCCCATCCGGGCTAGCGGGGCTGAAAGAGACCCAGTACTTC
J gene: TRBJ2-1; D gene: -; CDR3 length: 17; V gene: TRBV7-9; clone size: once; CDR3 protein: CASTAPKSAWSEDFRFF; CDR3 DNA: TGTGCCAGCACCGCACCAAAGAGCGCGTGGTCGGAGGACTTTCGGTTCTTC
J gene: TRBJ1-3; D gene: -; CDR3 length: 18; V gene: TRBV4-1; clone size: -; CDR3 protein: CASSQVGGTLSSGNTIYF; CDR3 DNA: TGCGCCAGCAGCCAAGTGGGGGGGACCCTCAGCTCTGGAAACACCATATATTTT
J gene: TRBJ2-5; D gene: TRBD2; CDR3 length: 15; V gene: TRBV6-1; clone size: -; CDR3 protein: CASSAWGEGQETQYF; CDR3 DNA: TGTGCCAGCAGTGCCTGGGGGGAGGGGCAAGAGACCCAGTACTTC
J gene: TRBJ1-1; D gene: -; CDR3 length: 8; V gene: TRBV20-1; clone size: -; CDR3 protein: CSGGGAFF; CDR3 DNA: TGCAGTGGCGGTGGAGCTTTCTTT
J gene: TRBJ1-5; D gene: -; CDR3 length: 12; V gene: TRBV5-6; clone size: once; CDR3 protein: CASSLGTEPQHF; CDR3 DNA: TGTGCCAGCAGCTTGGGGACAGAGCCCCAGCATTTT
J gene: TRBJ1-1; D gene: -; CDR3 length: 15; V gene: TRBV4-3; clone size: -; CDR3 protein: CASSQDPALNTEAFF; CDR3 DNA: TGCGCCAGCAGCCAAGATCCAGCCCTGAACACTGAAGCTTTCTTT
J gene: TRBJ2-7; D gene: -; CDR3 length: 12; V gene: TRBV7-6; clone size: -; CDR3 protein: CASSPGEYEQYF; CDR3 DNA: TGTGCCAGCAGCCCCGGGGAGTACGAGCAGTACTTC
J gene: TRBJ2-7; D gene: -; CDR3 length: 13; V gene: TRBV7-9; clone size: -; CDR3 protein: CASTHPGYHEQYF; CDR3 DNA: TGTGCCAGCACTCACCCAGGGTACCACGAGCAGTACTTC
J gene: TRBJ1-2; D gene: TRBD1; CDR3 length: 14; V gene: TRBV28; clone size: -; CDR3 protein: CASSPYGQVDGYTF; CDR3 DNA: TGTGCCAGCAGTCCCTACGGACAGGTAGATGGCTACACCTTC
J gene: TRBJ2-3; D gene: TRBD1; CDR3 length: 18; V gene: TRBV15; clone size: -; CDR3 protein: CATSLGGTGGLSTDTQYF; CDR3 DNA: TGTGCCACCAGCTTAGGCGGGACAGGGGGCCTCAGCACAGATACGCAGTATTTT
J gene: TRBJ1-2; D gene: TRBD1; CDR3 length: 15; V gene: TRBV27; clone size: -; CDR3 protein: CASSLAQGARDGYTF; CDR3 DNA: TGTGCCAGCAGTTTAGCCCAGGGGGCGAGGGATGGCTACACCTTC
J gene: TRBJ1-2; D gene: -; CDR3 length: 11; V gene: TRBV4-1; clone size: -; CDR3 protein: CASSQSGGYTF; CDR3 DNA: TGCGCCAGCAGCCAAAGCGGTGGCTACACCTTC
J gene: TRBJ2-3; D gene: -; CDR3 length: 13; V gene: TRBV29-1; clone size: once; CDR3 protein: CSAEGTPTDTQYF; CDR3 DNA: TGCAGCGCTGAGGGGACACCCACAGATACGCAGTATTTT
J gene: TRBJ2-5; D gene: -; CDR3 length: 14; V gene: TRBV27; clone size: -; CDR3 protein: CAAYAEPGTPPKYF; CDR3 DNA: TGTGCCGCATACGCCGAACCGGGGACACCTCCAAAGTACTTC
J gene: TRBJ1-6; D gene: TRBD1; CDR3 length: 17; V gene: TRBV5-1; clone size: -; CDR3 protein: CASSLGQGASYNSPLHF; CDR3 DNA: TGCGCCAGCAGCTTGGGACAGGGGGCCTCCTATAATTCACCCCTCCACTTT
J gene: TRBJ2-7; D gene: TRBD1; CDR3 length: 16; V gene: TRBV28; clone size: -; CDR3 protein: CASSLSAGGTSDEQYF; CDR3 DNA: TGTGCCAGCAGTTTATCGGCAGGGGGTACCTCTGACGAGCAGTACTTC
J gene: TRBJ2-5; D gene: TRBD2; CDR3 length: 17; V gene: TRBV4-1; clone size: -; CDR3 protein: CASSQVFLAGGQETQYF; CDR3 DNA: TGCGCCAGCAGCCAAGTTTTTTTAGCGGGGGGCCAAGAGACCCAGTACTTC
J gene: TRBJ2-5; D gene: TRBD1; CDR3 length: 16; V gene: TRBV13; clone size: -; CDR3 protein: CASSDSGTVERETQYF; CDR3 DNA: TGTGCCAGCAGCGACTCCGGGACAGTGGAACGAGAGACCCAGTACTTC
J gene: TRBJ2-1; D gene: -; CDR3 length: 15; V gene: TRBV6-5; clone size: -; CDR3 protein: CASSYSTGRHNEQFF; CDR3 DNA: TGTGCCAGCAGTTACTCGACAGGGAGGCACAATGAGCAGTTCTTC
J gene: TRBJ2-7; D gene: TRBD2; CDR3 length: 16; V gene: TRBV15; clone size: -; CDR3 protein: CATSRGPPGGGYEQYF; CDR3 DNA: TGTGCCACCAGCAGAGGCCCCCCGGGGGGGGGTTACGAGCAGTACTTC
J gene: TRBJ2-4; D gene: -; CDR3 length: 18; V gene: TRBV4-3; clone size: -; CDR3 protein: CASSQDRMEGVSKNIQYF; CDR3 DNA: TGCGCCAGCAGCCAAGATCGTATGGAGGGGGTGTCCAAAAACATTCAGTACTTC
J gene: TRBJ1-3; D gene: -; CDR3 length: 13; V gene: TRBV27; clone size: -; CDR3 protein: CASSSAPGNTIYF; CDR3 DNA: TGTGCCAGCAGTTCCGCCCCCGGAAACACCATATATTTT
J gene: TRBJ2-7; D gene: -; CDR3 length: 15; V gene: TRBV4-3; clone size: -; CDR3 protein: CASSQESAGTYEQYF; CDR3 DNA: TGCGCCAGCAGCCAAGAGTCGGCAGGGACCTACGAGCAGTACTTC
J gene: TRBJ2-1; D gene: -; CDR3 length: 13; V gene: TRBV7-6; clone size: once; CDR3 protein: CASSPAAYNEQFF; CDR3 DNA: TGTGCCAGCAGCCCCGCGGCCTACAATGAGCAGTTCTTC
J gene: TRBJ2-1; D gene: -; CDR3 length: 17; V gene: TRBV13; clone size: -; CDR3 protein: CASSPPSRRSSYNEQFF; CDR3 DNA: TGTGCCAGCAGCCCCCCTTCCAGGAGGAGCTCCTACAATGAGCAGTTCTTC
J gene: TRBJ2-1; D gene: -; CDR3 length: 15; V gene: TRBV6-5; clone size: few; CDR3 protein: CASSRGPSSYNEQFF; CDR3 DNA: TGTGCCAGCAGTCGGGGGCCGAGCTCCTACAATGAGCAGTTCTTC
J gene: TRBJ2-1; D gene: -; CDR3 length: 16; V gene: TRBV27; clone size: -; CDR3 protein: CASSQGGGGQYNEQFF; CDR3 DNA: TGTGCCAGCAGTCAAGGGGGCGGGGGGCAATACAATGAGCAGTTCTTC
J gene: TRBJ1-1; D gene: TRBD1; CDR3 length: 15; V gene: TRBV15; clone size: -; CDR3 protein: CATSPAGRDRAVAFF; CDR3 DNA: TGTGCCACCAGCCCCGCCGGACGAGACAGGGCTGTGGCTTTCTTT
J gene: TRBJ2-5; D gene: TRBD1; CDR3 length: 14; V gene: TRBV5-4; clone size: once; CDR3 protein: CASSKDREQETQYF; CDR3 DNA: TGTGCCAGCAGCAAGGACAGGGAACAAGAGACCCAGTACTTC
J gene: TRBJ2-2; D gene: -; CDR3 length: 12; V gene: TRBV30; clone size: -; CDR3 protein: CAWSGGAGELFF; CDR3 DNA: TGTGCCTGGAGTGGTGGGGCCGGGGAGCTGTTTTTT
J gene: TRBJ2-7; D gene: -; CDR3 length: 13; V gene: TRBV11-2; clone size: once; CDR3 protein: CASSSVRTYEQYF; CDR3 DNA: TGTGCCAGCAGCTCTGTACGGACCTACGAGCAGTACTTC
J gene: TRBJ2-3; D gene: -; CDR3 length: 10; V gene: TRBV25-1; clone size: once; CDR3 protein: CASREGAQYF; CDR3 DNA: TGTGCCAGCAGGGAGGGGGCGCAGTATTTT
J gene: TRBJ2-1; D gene: TRBD2; CDR3 length: 15; V gene: TRBV28; clone size: -; CDR3 protein: CASSPAGTIYNEQFF; CDR3 DNA: TGTGCCAGCAGCCCTGCCGGGACTATATACAATGAGCAGTTCTTC
J gene: TRBJ2-7; D gene: -; CDR3 length: 12; V gene: TRBV11-3; clone size: once; CDR3 protein: CASSQGGYEQYF; CDR3 DNA: TGTGCCAGCAGCCAAGGCGGCTACGAGCAGTACTTC
J gene: TRBJ1-2; D gene: TRBD1; CDR3 length: 13; V gene: TRBV18; clone size: -; CDR3 protein: CASSETGLYGYTF; CDR3 DNA: TGTGCCAGCTCAGAGACAGGGCTATATGGCTACACCTTC
J gene: TRBJ1-4; D gene: -; CDR3 length: 16; V gene: TRBV7-2; clone size: -; CDR3 protein: CASSLDQGGTNEKLFF; CDR3 DNA: TGTGCCAGCAGCTTAGATCAGGGAGGGACTAATGAAAAACTGTTTTTT
J gene: TRBJ2-7; D gene: -; CDR3 length: 12; V gene: TRBV28; clone size: -; CDR3 protein: CASSLGSYEQYF; CDR3 DNA: TGTGCCAGCAGTTTAGGGTCCTACGAGCAGTACTTC
J gene: TRBJ1-1; D gene: -; CDR3 length: 13; V gene: TRBV7-3; clone size: -; CDR3 protein: CASSLSPFTEAFF; CDR3 DNA: TGTGCCAGCAGCTTATCCCCATTCACTGAAGCTTTCTTT
J gene: TRBJ2-1; D gene: TRBD1; CDR3 length: 18; V gene: TRBV19; clone size: -; CDR3 protein: CASTPTGPGELSDNEQFF; CDR3 DNA: TGTGCCAGTACCCCGACAGGGCCCGGGGAGCTAAGTGACAATGAGCAGTTCTTC
J gene: TRBJ2-3; D gene: -; CDR3 length: 15; V gene: TRBV19; clone size: -; CDR3 protein: CATREWRDGTDTQYF; CDR3 DNA: TGTGCCACGAGAGAGTGGAGAGATGGCACAGATACGCAGTATTTT
J gene: TRBJ2-6; D gene: -; CDR3 length: 16; V gene: TRBV11-2; clone size: once; CDR3 protein: CASRKGRVSGANVLTF; CDR3 DNA: TGTGCCAGCAGAAAAGGTCGGGTCTCTGGGGCCAACGTCCTGACTTTC
J gene: TRBJ1-5; D gene: -; CDR3 length: 15; V gene: TRBV2; clone size: -; CDR3 protein: CASSVTSGSNQPQHF; CDR3 DNA: TGTGCCAGCAGTGTGACGAGTGGGAGCAATCAGCCCCAGCATTTT
J gene: TRBJ2-7; D gene: TRBD1; CDR3 length: 15; V gene: TRBV7-8; clone size: -; CDR3 protein: CASSGGTGGSYEQYF; CDR3 DNA: TGTGCCAGCAGCGGAGGGACAGGGGGATCCTACGAGCAGTACTTC
J gene: TRBJ2-1; D gene: TRBD2; CDR3 length: 17; V gene: TRBV4-3; clone size: once; CDR3 protein: CASSQDPDGGARNEQFF; CDR3 DNA: TGCGCCAGCAGCCAAGACCCTGACGGGGGGGCGAGAAATGAGCAGTTCTTC
J gene: TRBJ2-1; D gene: -; CDR3 length: 16; V gene: TRBV11-2; clone size: -; CDR3 protein: CASSFGEIPVYNEQFF; CDR3 DNA: TGTGCCAGCAGCTTTGGGGAAATTCCTGTTTACAATGAGCAGTTCTTC
J gene: TRBJ2-7; D gene: TRBD1; CDR3 length: 16; V gene: TRBV19; clone size: -; CDR3 protein: CASSIGTGTKSYEQYF; CDR3 DNA: TGTGCCAGTAGTATTGGGACAGGGACTAAATCCTACGAGCAGTACTTC
J gene: TRBJ1-1; D gene: -; CDR3 length: 16; V gene: TRBV2; clone size: -; CDR3 protein: CARLNSDGSMNTEAFF; CDR3 DNA: TGTGCCAGATTAAATTCTGACGGGAGCATGAACACTGAAGCTTTCTTT
J gene: TRBJ2-7; D gene: TRBD1; CDR3 length: 13; V gene: TRBV7-7; clone size: -; CDR3 protein: CASSLGQGGEQYF; CDR3 DNA: TGTGCCAGCAGCTTGGGACAGGGAGGCGAGCAGTACTTC
J gene: TRBJ2-1; D gene: TRBD1; CDR3 length: 14; V gene: TRBV5-6; clone size: -; CDR3 protein: CASSYPGQYNEQFF; CDR3 DNA: TGTGCCAGCAGCTACCCGGGACAGTACAATGAGCAGTTCTTC
J gene: TRBJ2-2; D gene: TRBD1; CDR3 length: 16; V gene: TRBV10-3; clone size: -; CDR3 protein: CASYPLSGQSTGELFF; CDR3 DNA: TGTGCCTCCTACCCGTTGTCGGGACAGAGCACCGGGGAGCTGTTTTTT
J gene: TRBJ2-1; D gene: TRBD2; CDR3 length: 17; V gene: TRBV19; clone size: -; CDR3 protein: CASIGPGAGGAYNEQFF; CDR3 DNA: TGTGCCAGTATCGGCCCCGGAGCGGGGGGCGCCTACAATGAGCAGTTCTTC
J gene: TRBJ2-1; D gene: TRBD2; CDR3 length: 15; V gene: TRBV14; clone size: few; CDR3 protein: CASSQEMGGDDEQFF; CDR3 DNA: TGTGCCAGCAGCCAAGAGATGGGGGGGGACGATGAGCAGTTCTTC
J gene: TRBJ1-5; D gene: -; CDR3 length: 15; V gene: TRBV6-1; clone size: -; CDR3 protein: CASSEMGGSSVPQHF; CDR3 DNA: TGTGCCAGCAGTGAGATGGGGGGTTCATCGGTGCCCCAGCATTTT
J gene: TRBJ2-7; D gene: -; CDR3 length: 16; V gene: TRBV5-6; clone size: -; CDR3 protein: CASSSFRDGYPYEQYF; CDR3 DNA: TGTGCCAGCAGCTCGTTCCGGGACGGCTATCCCTACGAGCAGTACTTC
J gene: TRBJ1-2; D gene: -; CDR3 length: 14; V gene: TRBV5-1; clone size: -; CDR3 protein: CASSLAAVSYGYTF; CDR3 DNA: TGCGCCAGCAGCTTGGCCGCGGTTTCCTATGGCTACACCTTC
J gene: TRBJ2-7; D gene: TRBD2; CDR3 length: 14; V gene: TRBV4-3; clone size: -; CDR3 protein: CASSATSGEYEQYF; CDR3 DNA: TGCGCCAGCAGCGCAACTAGCGGGGAATACGAGCAGTACTTC
J gene: TRBJ2-1; D gene: TRBD2; CDR3 length: 18; V gene: TRBV27; clone size: -; CDR3 protein: CASRSGLAGLGIYNEQFF; CDR3 DNA: TGTGCCAGCAGGTCGGGACTAGCGGGGTTGGGAATATACAATGAGCAGTTCTTC